The rows below give T cell receptor beta chains drawn from one sample of a study of cytomegalovirus exposure and HLA in healthy donors. The data were produced by immunoSEQ multiplex PCR, yet TCRdb's version contains in-frame clones alone and is incomplete. The profile shows some 180,000 clones, 75% to 85% of them singletons. Sequenced material: PBMCs. The receptors stem from a woman aged 25-40 years in good health and CMV-seropositive. Both conserved end residues are part of each CDR3. Fields, in order: V gene, J gene, clone size, CDR3 length, D gene, CDR3 DNA, CDR3 protein. The D gene is left open where the match is weak. Clone size, where shown, is once, few, many, or a class for clones that have expanded.

TRBV5-4,TRBJ2-4,-,16,-,TGTGCCAGCAGCTCCGACGGGGATTATGGCAAAAACAGTCAGTACTTC,CASSSDGDYGKNSQYF
TRBV7-9,TRBJ2-1,once,18,TRBD2,TGTGCCAGCAGCCCTGGGACTAGCGGGGGGCTGTCCTACAATGAGCAGTTCTTC,CASSPGTSGGLSYNEQFF
TRBV4-3,TRBJ1-2,-,15,TRBD1,TGCGCCAGCAGCCAAGCGGACAGGGAATTCTATGGCTACACCTTC,CASSQADREFYGYTF
TRBV7-2,TRBJ2-7,few,15,TRBD2,TGTGCCAGCAGCTCCGGACTAGGGATTACCTACGAGCAGTACTTC,CASSSGLGITYEQYF
TRBV4-2,TRBJ2-5,-,13,TRBD1,TGTGCCAGCAGCCAACAGGGGGAAGAGACCCAGTACTTC,CASSQQGEETQYF
TRBV5-1,TRBJ2-5,few,14,-,TGCGCCAGCAGCCCGAGCCGCCCCGGGGAGACCCAGTACTTC,CASSPSRPGETQYF
TRBV28,TRBJ2-7,-,14,TRBD2,TGTGCCAGCAGTCGGGGGGGGAGCTCCTACGAGCAGTACTTC,CASSRGGSSYEQYF
TRBV7-8,TRBJ2-7,few,14,TRBD1,TGTGCCAGCAGCTTCGGACAGGAATCGAGCGAGCAGTACTTC,CASSFGQESSEQYF
TRBV5-6,TRBJ1-2,few,15,TRBD1,TGTGCCAGCAGCTTAGGACAGGGGACAAACTATGGCTACACCTTC,CASSLGQGTNYGYTF
TRBV14,TRBJ2-1,-,17,TRBD2,TGTGCCAGCAGCCAGGAACGGGGGGATGACTCCTACAATGAGCAGTTCTTC,CASSQERGDDSYNEQFF
TRBV5-1,TRBJ1-2,-,17,TRBD1,TGCGCCAGCAGCCAGGGGACAGGGGGCGGCGGTCATATGGGCTACACCTTC,CASSQGTGGGGHMGYTF
TRBV4-2,TRBJ2-7,-,15,TRBD2,TGTGCCAGCAGCCAAGACGCAGGGAGGGATTACGAGCAGTACTTC,CASSQDAGRDYEQYF
TRBV5-1,TRBJ2-5,-,15,-,TGCGCCAGCAGCTTGCCGGACAGCATCCGGGAGACCCAGTACTTC,CASSLPDSIRETQYF
TRBV7-2,TRBJ2-2,-,16,-,TGTGCCAGCAGCTTAGCTAGGTGGGCTGCCGGCGGGGAGCTGTTTTTT,CASSLARWAAGGELFF
TRBV5-6,TRBJ2-6,-,15,-,TGTGCCAGCAGCTTGCGCGGCTCTGGGGCCAACGTCCTGACTTTC,CASSLRGSGANVLTF
TRBV4-3,TRBJ1-5,-,16,-,TGCGCCAGCAGCCAGGGGGCGGGCCCGAGCAATCAGCCCCAGCATTTT,CASSQGAGPSNQPQHF
TRBV5-6,TRBJ2-3,-,15,TRBD2,TGTGCCAGCAGTTCGGGACTAGTTACAACCGATACGCAGTATTTT,CASSSGLVTTDTQYF
TRBV28,TRBJ2-5,-,15,-,TGTGCCAGCAGCCCCCGTTCGGGGTACCAAGAGACCCAGTACTTC,CASSPRSGYQETQYF
TRBV9,TRBJ1-5,once,13,TRBD1,TGTGCCAGCAGCGATGGACAGGCCCAGCCCCAGCATTTT,CASSDGQAQPQHF
TRBV9,TRBJ1-2,-,11,-,TGTGCCAGCAGCGGGCGGGGAATCAACACCTTC,CASSGRGINTF
TRBV11-2,TRBJ1-1,few,11,-,TGTGCCAGCAGCAACAGGGTAGGAGCTTTCTTT,CASSNRVGAFF
TRBV4-2,TRBJ2-3,-,16,TRBD2,TGTGCCAGCAGCCAAAGATCAAGCGGGGACGCAGATACGCAGTATTTT,CASSQRSSGDADTQYF
TRBV28,TRBJ1-1,-,16,-,TGTGCCAGCATCCTCGTGGGCGGGGCGTTGAACACTGAAGCTTTCTTT,CASILVGGALNTEAFF
TRBV11-3,TRBJ2-5,-,15,TRBD2,TGTGCCAGCAGCTTAGATAGCGGGGGGCTGGAGACCCAGTACTTC,CASSLDSGGLETQYF
TRBV2,TRBJ1-4,-,16,-,TGTGCCAGCAGTGTCAACCGGCACGGAGGTAATGAAAAACTGTTTTTT,CASSVNRHGGNEKLFF
TRBV19,TRBJ1-6,few,15,-,TGTGCCAGTAGTCTTCGCCACAGGGAAAATTCACCCCTCCACTTT,CASSLRHRENSPLHF
TRBV6-1,TRBJ1-3,-,16,TRBD1,TGTGCCAGCAGTGTAAGACAGGGCTTCTCTGGAAACACCATATATTTT,CASSVRQGFSGNTIYF
TRBV6-1,TRBJ2-4,few,13,-,TGTGCCAGCAGTTCTGGTGAGGAAAACATTCAGTACTTC,CASSSGEENIQYF
TRBV4-1,TRBJ1-6,-,14,-,TGCGCCAGCAGCCAGGGCGGCGGGAATTCACCCCTCCACTTT,CASSQGGGNSPLHF
TRBV28,TRBJ2-7,-,13,-,TGTGCCAGCAGAATTCAGGGCTCCTACGAGCAGTACTTC,CASRIQGSYEQYF
TRBV2,TRBJ2-1,-,15,TRBD2,TGTGCCAGCAGCCAGACCCTAGCGGGGGGCCCCTTTTGGTTCTTC,CASSQTLAGGPFWFF
TRBV4-1,TRBJ2-5,-,13,TRBD1,TGCGCCAGCAGCCAGGACAGGCAAGAGACCCAGTACTTC,CASSQDRQETQYF
TRBV4-1,TRBJ1-2,-,17,-,TGCGCCAGCAGCCGAGGGGCCTGGGTGGGCCAGGGAGGTGGCTACACCTTC,CASSRGAWVGQGGGYTF
TRBV28,TRBJ1-1,few,14,TRBD1,TGTGCCAGCAGTGGATGGACAGGGAACACTGAAGCTTTCTTT,CASSGWTGNTEAFF
TRBV7-8,TRBJ2-6,-,17,-,TGTGCCAGCAGCTTAGGGCGTATTAACTCTGGGGCCAACGGCCTGACTTTC,CASSLGRINSGANGLTF
TRBV27,TRBJ1-1,-,15,-,TGTGCCAGCAGTCTCTACTTAGGGGGGAACACTGAAGCTTTCTTT,CASSLYLGGNTEAFF
TRBV10-1,TRBJ1-2,-,14,-,TGCGCCAGCAGTGAGTCGACACGGGGCTATGGCTACACCTTC,CASSESTRGYGYTF
TRBV11-2,TRBJ2-5,few,15,TRBD2,TGTGCCAGCAGCTTCAGCCGGGGGGTTAGAGAGACCCAGTACTTC,CASSFSRGVRETQYF
TRBV27,TRBJ2-7,-,14,-,TGTGCCAGCAGTATGATAGGGAGTCTCTACGAGCAGTACTTC,CASSMIGSLYEQYF
TRBV4-1,TRBJ2-3,-,15,TRBD1,TGCGCCAGCAGCCAAGTTACAGGGGAAACGAATACGCAGTATTTT,CASSQVTGETNTQYF
TRBV10-3,TRBJ2-7,-,13,-,TGTGCCATCAGTGAGCGGGAGCCCTACGAGCAGTACTTC,CAISEREPYEQYF
TRBV5-5,TRBJ2-5,-,15,-,TGTGCCAGCAGCGCCCCCGGGACTGCACAAGAGACCCAGTACTTC,CASSAPGTAQETQYF
TRBV28,TRBJ1-1,-,13,-,TGTGCCAGCAGTTCCCCCCCGACAGGCGAAGCTTTCTTT,CASSSPPTGEAFF
TRBV4-2,TRBJ1-6,-,16,-,TGTGCCAGCAGCCAAGGGTGGGAGCCTTATAATTCACCCCTCCACTTT,CASSQGWEPYNSPLHF
TRBV11-3,TRBJ2-3,few,15,-,TGTGCCAGCAGCTTAGATCCCACAGGGACAGATACGCAGTATTTT,CASSLDPTGTDTQYF
TRBV15,TRBJ1-4,-,15,-,TGTGCCACCAGCAGAGGCCGGGTCCTTAATGAAAAACTGTTTTTT,CATSRGRVLNEKLFF
TRBV11-2,TRBJ2-3,-,14,-,TGTGCCAGCACCTTCGCCGGGGGTGGAGATACGCAGTATTTT,CASTFAGGGDTQYF
TRBV28,TRBJ2-3,-,14,-,TGTGCCAGCAGTTTTCCCCCTTTAACAGATACGCAGTATTTT,CASSFPPLTDTQYF
TRBV7-9,TRBJ2-7,few,15,TRBD1,TGTTCCAGCAGCTTAGGGGGCTTACCTTCCTACGAGCAGTACTTC,CSSSLGGLPSYEQYF
TRBV4-1,TRBJ2-6,-,20,TRBD1,TGCGCCAGCAGCCAAGTCCGAGTACAGGGGCCAATCTCTGGGGCCAACGTCCTGACTTTC,CASSQVRVQGPISGANVLTF
TRBV4-2,TRBJ2-1,-,17,TRBD2,TGTGCCAGCAGCCTCACCGGGACTAGCGGGGGAGACGATGAGCAGTTCTTC,CASSLTGTSGGDDEQFF
TRBV27,TRBJ2-7,-,16,TRBD1,TGTGCCAGCAGTCAGGACAGGCTTCCCCGGACCTACGAGCAGTACTTC,CASSQDRLPRTYEQYF
TRBV7-8,TRBJ1-1,once,16,-,TGTGCCAGCAGCTTAGAAGGTAGGGTACGAGGGACTGAAGCTTTCTTT,CASSLEGRVRGTEAFF
TRBV7-6,TRBJ2-2,-,17,TRBD2,TGTGCCAGCAGCCCGAGAGGCGGGGGGGCGAACACCGGGGAGCTGTTTTTT,CASSPRGGGANTGELFF
TRBV7-2,TRBJ1-2,-,11,-,TGTGCCAGCAGCCCGGGGAGGGGTTACACCTTC,CASSPGRGYTF